The present TCR beta chain was sequenced within a study of neurological immune-mediated disorders. Only a few counts were recorded for this clonotype. Its antigen is unidentified. The study, taken as a whole, reports: Because no CDR3 amino acid sequences were shared across subjects by expanded clones, private repertoires were suggested in all groups.

Each TCR transcript was tagged with a 10-nucleotide random UMI during 5'RACE. From 15-18 subjects, each sequencing run yielded over 180 million TCR-beta sequences. One entry per CDR3 protein, called by TCRdb with MiXCR from the 5' RACE reads. The top ten clones hold 1.5% to 2% of a sample with 77,000 or so distinct CDR3 sequences, approximately 10% of them seen once. CDR1 is SEHNR and CDR2 is FQNEAQ in the germline V gene (reference sequence). The CDR3 extends over 11 amino acids. Trimming pared 6 bases from V and 5 bases from J, leaving 5 bases between. The V gene is TRBV7-9, the J gene TRBJ2-1; TRBD1 might be the D (5 bases). Material: PBMCs. The receptor was isolated from a man aged 50-59 years in good health. DNA of the CDR3: TGTGCCAGCAGACAGGACAATGAGCAGTTCTTC. Amino acids: CASRQDNEQFF.